The entry that follows covers one T cell receptor (beta chain) sequence. The antigen is unknown. The entry originates in a study of neoadjuvant anti-PD-1 for oral cavity cancer. The CDR3 is 13 amino acids. V shed 5 bases, J shed 6 bases, and the junction held 3 bases outside the gene matches. Per the germline V gene, CDR1 is SGHDN and CDR2 is FVKESK. Whole-study results and caveats: Higher pretreatment Treg/Th17 ratios tracked higher pretreatment blood clonality.

The patients had HPV-negative, locally advanced oral cavity squamous cell carcinoma. Blood cells were analyzed directly, without culture or expansion. Profiled with immunoSEQ multiplex PCR; TCRdb holds only in-frame clones, not every one. The sample consists of tens of thousands of clones, around four fifths of them appearing once. The sequence derives from a person aged 40 to 85 with oral cavity squamous cell carcinoma. Sequenced material: PBMCs, taken before nivolumab (anti-PD-1) treatment. This chain connects TRBV14 to TRBJ1-5, with TRBD1 identical over 8 bases. CDR3 in DNA: TGTGCCAGCAGCGGACAGGGCGGTCAGCCCCAGCATTTT. Encoded protein: CASSGQGGQPQHF. Complete variable domain (other parts from reference TRBV14 and TRBJ1-5): EAGVTQFPSHSVIEKGQTVTLRCDPISGHDNLYWYRRVMGKEIKFLLHFVKESKQDESGMPNNRFLAERTGGTYSTLKVQPAELEDSGVYFCASSGQGGQPQHFGDGTRLSIL.